This passage covers 25 T cell receptor beta chains from one sample sequenced in a study of Tregs in tolerant kidney transplant recipients. Their recognized antigens are unknown. Only in-frame clones appear in the TCRdb table, and some are missing; sequencing was by immunoSEQ multiplex PCR. The listing contains about 2,600 clones. Recipient PBMCs carried a CFSE label and met irradiated graft donor PBMCs for over 5 days before FACS sorting. The source was CD8+ T cells from blood cultured with allogeneic cells, collected before the transplant. These receptors all stem from a human patient who received a combined kidney and bone marrow transplant.

Concerning this clone: The read falls 3 residues short of the CDR3 end, and the missing part is taken from the germline J gene. V is TRBV12-3 or TRBV12-4 and J is TRBJ1-1; perhaps TRBD1 as D (6 bases). V was pared by 3 bases and J by 3 bases, with 11 bases between. The CDR3 runs 14 residues. CDR3 sequence reads: CASSFTRGYTEAFF. CDR3 DNA, as far as it was read: TGTGCCAGCAGTTTTACAAGGGGGTACACTGAA.

Concerning this clone: The read ends 3 residues before the CDR3 terminus; that terminus is restored from the germline J gene. This chain links TRBV6-2 or TRBV6-3 with TRBJ2-3, with D tentatively TRBD2 (5 bases). The CDR3 extends over 16 amino acids. V lost 0 bases and J 3 bases, leaving 13 bases between the germline ends. Germline-derived CDR1 and CDR2 are MNHEY and SVGEGT. The sequenced part of the CDR3 DNA is TGTGCCAGCAGTTACTCGAGGGTGGAGTTAACAGATACG. Translating gives CASSYSRVELTDT. The entire CDR3 is CASSYSRVELTDTQYF.

As for this clone: The CDR3 end falls 3 residues outside the read, so it is completed with the germline J gene. This sample includes further DNA sequences coding for the same CDR3. The V and J genes are TRBV11-2 and TRBJ2-7; TRBD1 agrees at 8 bases. V trimming: 1 base; J trimming: 3 bases; junction bases outside the gene matches: 2. The CDR3 runs 14 residues. Per germline, CDR1 SGHAT and CDR2 FQNNGV. The CDR3 sequence: CASSLGTGSYEQYF. CDR3 bases read: TGTGCCAGCAGCTTAGGGACAGGGAGCTACGAG.

For this clone: The CDR3 is cut off 3 residues early in the read; its end comes from the germline J gene. This chain links TRBV19 with TRBJ1-1; D perhaps matches TRBD1 (5 bases). Germline-derived CDR1 and CDR2 are LNHDA and SQIVND (reference sequence). The CDR3 spans 12 residues. The CDR3 DNA, read in part, is TGTGCCAGTAGACCCGGGGGGGGTGAG. As protein: CASRPGGGE. The full CDR3 protein reads CASRPGGGEAFF.

Points on this clone: Read coverage stops 3 residues before the CDR3 terminus; the germline J gene supplies the remainder. The chain employs TRBV19 and TRBJ1-1; 7 bases fit TRBD1. This CDR3 comprises 14 residues. Germline values: CDR1 LNHDA, CDR2 SQIVND (reference sequence). The DNA read from the CDR3 is TGTGCCAGTAGTATAGGACAGGGCTCCTACGAG. Residues: CASSIGQGSYE. From start to end, the CDR3 is CASSIGQGSYEAFF.

About this clone: From the germline J gene comes the end of the CDR3, since the read stops 3 residues before it. The chain uses TRBV27 and TRBJ2-3; D not certain. Germline values: CDR1 MNHEY, CDR2 SMNVEV (reference sequence). This CDR3 spans 16 amino acids. V gave up 6 bases and J gave up 4 bases, with 20 bases separating them. The CDR3 protein is CASSPSRYPLPDTQYF. Partial CDR3 DNA: TGTGCCAGCAGCCCCTCGCGGTACCCATTACCAGATACG.

The DNA read from the CDR3 is TGTGCCAGTAGTACTGCACTAGCGGGACCCTCCGAG. It is translated as CASSTALAGPSE. In full, the CDR3 is CASSTALAGPSEQYF. This rearrangement joins TRBV19 to TRBJ2-7; 10 nucleotides match TRBD2. The CDR3 end lies 3 residues beyond the end of the read and is filled in from the germline J gene. The CDR3 extends over 15 amino acids. The germline V gene has CDR1 LNHDA and CDR2 SQIVND (reference sequence). The trim removed 4 bases at V and 6 bases at J, leaving 9 bases unmatched.

As concerns this clone: The CDR3 goes on 3 residues after the read ends, and that part is filled in from the germline J gene. The V and J genes are TRBV28 and TRBJ2-7, with 9 bases aligning to TRBD2. The CDR3 has 16 residues. The J segment lost 4 bases and the V segment lost 6 bases, leaving 13 bases of the junction unmatched. Germline V gives CDR1 MDHEN, CDR2 SYDVKM. CDR3 amino acids: CASRGLAGRAFYEQYF. CDR3 DNA (partial): TGTGCCAGCAGGGGACTAGCCGGGAGAGCATTTTACGAG.

Judged by frequency, this clone is medium-sized. The read halts 3 residues ahead of the CDR3 end, with the missing end drawn from the germline J gene. J is TRBJ2-5 and V is TRBV4-1; 13 bases are a match to TRBD2. Germline CDR1 and CDR2: MGHRA and YSYEKL. The CDR3 is 18 amino acids. V was clipped by 5 bases and J by 3 bases; unmatched bases: 12. CDR3 bases read: TGCGCCAGCAGCTTAAGACTAGCGGGAGGCTCAAGGGAAGAGACC. Its translation: CASSLRLAGGSREET. The full CDR3 protein is CASSLRLAGGSREETQYF.

To note about this clone: The missing CDR3 end, 3 residues past where the read stops, is filled in from the germline J gene. The chain is built from TRBV5-5 and TRBJ2-7; 7 bases line up with TRBD1. The CDR3 is made up of 13 amino acids. The germline V gene has CDR1 SGHKS and CDR2 YYEKEE (reference sequence). Germline trimming cut 4 bases from V and 2 bases from J; bases unmatched to any gene: 3. The CDR3 here is CASSRDSPYEQYF. CDR3 DNA, as far as it was read: TGTGCCAGCAGCCGGGACAGCCCCTACGAG.

On this clone: Read coverage stops 3 residues before the CDR3 terminus; the germline J gene supplies the remainder. The J gene is TRBJ1-1, the V gene TRBV2; no reliable D call. V lost 7 bases and J 5 bases, leaving 11 bases between the germline ends. The CDR3 has 12 residues. The V gene's germline CDR1 is SNHLY and CDR2 FYNNEI. The sequenced CDR3 bases are TGTGCCAGCACGGCGGTTTGGACTGAA. Its protein is CASTAVWTE. The CDR3 as a whole reads CASTAVWTEAFF.

For this clone: The CDR3 end falls 3 residues outside the read, so it is completed with the germline J gene. This chain uses TRBV7-8 with TRBJ2-7; TRBD2 matches at 10 bases. This CDR3 has 14 residues. Germline CDR1 is SGHVS and CDR2 is FQNEAQ. With V trimmed by 2 bases and J by 5 bases, 3 bases remained unmatched. The part of the CDR3 DNA that was read is TGTGCCAGCAGCTTACCACTAGCGGGGCACGAG. It specifies CASSLPLAGHE. The whole CDR3 protein reads CASSLPLAGHEQYF.

About this clone: The DNA ends 3 residues before the CDR3 does, and the rest of the CDR3 is filled in from the germline J gene. The chain combines TRBV5-1 with TRBJ1-1, with 8 nucleotides matching TRBD1. The CDR3 runs 15 residues. The trim removed 2 bases at V and 0 bases at J, leaving 3 bases unmatched. Germline CDR1 reads SGHRS; CDR2 reads YFSETQ. The CDR3 loop is CASSFVDRVNTEAFF. The DNA read from the CDR3 is TGCGCCAGCAGCTTTGTGGACAGGGTGAACACTGAA. The variable domain in full, completed from reference TRBV5-1 and TRBJ1-1, reads KAGVTQTPRYLIKTRGQQVTLSCSPISGHRSVSWYQQTPGQGLQFLFEYFSETQRNKGNFPGRFSGRQFSNSRSEMNVSTLELGDSALYLCASSFVDRVNTEAFFGQGTRLTVV.

Measured by frequency, this clone is medium-sized (0.01 to 0.1%). The CDR3 is cut off 3 residues early in the read; its end comes from the germline J gene. This chain joins TRBV4-1 and TRBJ2-7; 11 positions agree with TRBD1. The J segment lost 4 bases and the V segment lost 4 bases, leaving 6 bases of the junction unmatched. This CDR3 is built from 15 residues. Germline CDR1 and CDR2: MGHRA and YSYEKL. CDR3 sequence: CASSPGTGGLYEQYF. The part of the CDR3 DNA that was read is TGCGCCAGCAGCCCCGGGACAGGGGGTTTGTACGAG.

With regard to this clone: The junction departs from germline at one end; a sequencing error may be responsible. The observed sequence ends 3 residues before the CDR3 terminus, with the missing tail filled in from the germline J gene. In the same sample, other DNA sequences code for this CDR3. V usage is TRBV29-1 and J usage is TRBJ1-1, with TRBD1 as a possible D gene (5 bases). The CDR3 extends over 13 amino acids. Germline V CDR1 and CDR2: SQVTM, ANQGSEA. The CDR3 sequence is CSAEGWSGTEAFF. The CDR3 bases that were read are TGCAGCGCCGAGGGGTGGAGTGGCACTGAG.

To note about this clone: The read stops 3 residues short of the end of the CDR3; the missing end is completed from the germline J gene. The chain joins TRBV7-6 to TRBJ2-3; no clear D gene. This CDR3 region has 17 residues. Germline CDR1 and CDR2: SGHVS and FNYEAQ. The V end was cut by 1 base, the J end by 1 base, with 15 bases between. CDR3 in amino acids: CASSLGPGPVGTDTQYF. Partial CDR3 DNA: TGTGCCAGCAGCTTAGGTCCAGGTCCGGTGGGCACAGATACG.

According to its frequency, this clone is medium-sized (0.01 to 0.1%). The missing CDR3 end, 3 residues past where the read stops, is filled in from the germline J gene. This rearrangement joins TRBV19 to TRBJ1-1, with D perhaps matching TRBD1 (6 bases). The germline V and J ends were trimmed by 4 bases and 4 bases, with 13 bases remaining between them. Germline lookup yields CDR1 LNHDA and CDR2 SQIVND (reference sequence). The CDR3 runs to 14 residues. CDR3 sequence: CASSKEGGGTEAFF. The sequenced CDR3 bases are TGTGCCAGTAGTAAGGAGGGGGGGGGCACTGAA.

As for this clone: The read ends 3 residues before the CDR3 terminus; that terminus is restored from the germline J gene. This sequence joins TRBV10-1 and TRBJ1-1; no firm D call. The CDR3 totals 12 residues. Germline values: CDR1 WNHNN, CDR2 SYGVQD (reference sequence). Trimming shortened V by 3 bases and J by 3 bases, and 5 bases separated the two germline ends. Partial CDR3 DNA: TGCGCCAGCAGTGATCCGGACACTGAA. It specifies CASSDPDTE. The full-length CDR3 reads as CASSDPDTEAFF.

About this clone itself: The CDR3 is cut off 3 residues early in the read; its end comes from the germline J gene. J is TRBJ2-3 and V is TRBV6-4, with D hard to call. V was pared by 3 bases and J by 0 bases, with 7 bases between. Germline loops: CDR1 MRHNA, CDR2 SNTAGT. The CDR3 is 14 residues long. CDR3 protein: CASSEVTSTDTQYF. Incomplete CDR3 DNA: TGTGCCAGCAGTGAGGTCACTAGCACAGATACG.

This clone is deemed medium-sized by its frequency. Partial CDR3 DNA: TGTGCCAGTAGAGTAGCGGGCACCGGGGAG. This codes for CASRVAGTGE. The full CDR3 protein is CASRVAGTGELFF. The chain is built from TRBV19 and TRBJ2-2; TRBD2 matches 7 bases. The read is 3 residues too short to cover the CDR3 end, so that end is filled in from the germline J gene. The CDR3 consists of 13 residues. After removal of 6 bases from V and 4 bases from J, the junction contained 2 bases not matched to a gene. Germline CDR1 and CDR2: LNHDA and SQIVND (reference sequence).

On this clone itself: The sequenced fragment ends 3 residues before the CDR3 boundary, so the rest is inferred from the germline J gene. The chain employs TRBV19 and TRBJ2-1; 12 bases line up with TRBD1. The CDR3 loop spans 15 amino acids. CDR1 is LNHDA, CDR2 SQIVND, per germline (reference sequence). With 8 bases clipped from V and 9 bases from J, the junction kept 11 bases outside the gene matches. Partial CDR3 DNA: TGTGCCAGTCGGGGACAGGGGGCTGTATTAGGTGAG. This gives the protein CASRGQGAVLGE. The CDR3 as a whole reads CASRGQGAVLGEQFF. The full variable domain, rest sourced from reference TRBV19 and TRBJ2-1, is DGGITQSPKYLFRKEGQNVTLSCEQNLNHDAMYWYRQDPGQGLRLIYYSQIVNDFQKGDIAEGYSVSREKKESFPLTVTSAQKNPTAFYLCASRGQGAVLGEQFFGPGTRLTVL.

By frequency, this clone is large. The DNA ends 3 residues before the CDR3 does, and the rest of the CDR3 is filled in from the germline J gene. The chain links TRBV29-1 to TRBJ2-7; 9 bases fit TRBD2. The CDR3 contains 16 residues. The J segment lost 0 bases and the V segment lost 7 bases, leaving 13 bases of the junction unmatched. Germline CDR1 SQVTM, CDR2 ANQGSEA. Here the CDR3 reads CSADGLAGRPSYEQYF. CDR3 bases read: TGCAGCGCCGACGGGCTAGCGGGAAGACCCTCCTACGAG.

According to its frequency, this clone is medium-sized. The read ends 3 residues before the CDR3 terminus; that terminus is restored from the germline J gene. The V gene is TRBV13, the J gene TRBJ1-1; D is undetermined. The germline CDR1 and CDR2 sequences are PRHDT and FYEKMQ (reference sequence). The CDR3 has 12 residues. The ends were cut back, 3 bases at V and 4 bases at J, with 6 bases in the middle. CDR3 in amino acids: CASSFAFTEAFF. The CDR3 DNA, read in part, is TGTGCCAGCAGCTTCGCGTTCACTGAA.

In the case of this clone: The junction and the germline gene differ at one end; a read error may be behind it. The CDR3 end falls 3 residues outside the read, so it is completed with the germline J gene. V gene TRBV13 combines with J gene TRBJ2-7, with 8 bases fitting TRBD1. The CDR3 spans 14 residues. Germline V gene data show CDR1 as PRHDT and CDR2 as FYEKMQ (reference sequence). The CDR3 bases that were read are TGTGCCAGCAGCGTAGGACAGGGTCAGCGCGAG. This codes for CASSVGQGQRE. The whole CDR3 is CASSVGQGQREQYF.

Comments on this clone: The observed sequence ends 3 residues before the CDR3 terminus, with the missing tail filled in from the germline J gene. The chain couples TRBV27 to TRBJ2-2; the D gene is possibly TRBD2 (5 bases). V shed 6 bases and J shed 5 bases, with 19 bases lying between them. The CDR3 spans 16 residues. Germline V gene lookup returns CDR1 MNHEY and CDR2 SMNVEV (reference sequence). CDR3 region: CASSSPALQRTGELFF. The CDR3 DNA, read in part, is TGTGCCAGCAGCTCTCCGGCACTTCAGCGGACCGGGGAG.